This T cell receptor beta chain was captured in a study of T-cell memory formation after mild COVID-19. This clonotype has a single count. This CDR3 comprises 14 residues. Looked up from germline, CDR1 is SQVTM and CDR2 is ANQGSEA. With 7 bases clipped from V and 1 base from J, the junction kept 6 bases outside the gene matches. TCRdb used MiXCR to reprocess the 5' RACE reads, holding one entry per CDR3 protein. The sample contains 120,000 to 150,000 distinct CDR3 sequences, approximately 5.7% of which appear only once. The sample comprised PBMCs or a T cell subset sorted from them (not recorded which). This receptor was identified in an adult woman who had mild COVID-19 (a few samples of this study predate the infection). Cell type and time point are not known. V usage is TRBV29-1 and J usage is TRBJ2-3, with 9 bases identical to TRBD1. The CDR3 reads CSATRDRGTDTQYF. The CDR3 bases are TGCAGCGCTACCCGGGACAGGGGCACAGATACGCAGTATTTT.